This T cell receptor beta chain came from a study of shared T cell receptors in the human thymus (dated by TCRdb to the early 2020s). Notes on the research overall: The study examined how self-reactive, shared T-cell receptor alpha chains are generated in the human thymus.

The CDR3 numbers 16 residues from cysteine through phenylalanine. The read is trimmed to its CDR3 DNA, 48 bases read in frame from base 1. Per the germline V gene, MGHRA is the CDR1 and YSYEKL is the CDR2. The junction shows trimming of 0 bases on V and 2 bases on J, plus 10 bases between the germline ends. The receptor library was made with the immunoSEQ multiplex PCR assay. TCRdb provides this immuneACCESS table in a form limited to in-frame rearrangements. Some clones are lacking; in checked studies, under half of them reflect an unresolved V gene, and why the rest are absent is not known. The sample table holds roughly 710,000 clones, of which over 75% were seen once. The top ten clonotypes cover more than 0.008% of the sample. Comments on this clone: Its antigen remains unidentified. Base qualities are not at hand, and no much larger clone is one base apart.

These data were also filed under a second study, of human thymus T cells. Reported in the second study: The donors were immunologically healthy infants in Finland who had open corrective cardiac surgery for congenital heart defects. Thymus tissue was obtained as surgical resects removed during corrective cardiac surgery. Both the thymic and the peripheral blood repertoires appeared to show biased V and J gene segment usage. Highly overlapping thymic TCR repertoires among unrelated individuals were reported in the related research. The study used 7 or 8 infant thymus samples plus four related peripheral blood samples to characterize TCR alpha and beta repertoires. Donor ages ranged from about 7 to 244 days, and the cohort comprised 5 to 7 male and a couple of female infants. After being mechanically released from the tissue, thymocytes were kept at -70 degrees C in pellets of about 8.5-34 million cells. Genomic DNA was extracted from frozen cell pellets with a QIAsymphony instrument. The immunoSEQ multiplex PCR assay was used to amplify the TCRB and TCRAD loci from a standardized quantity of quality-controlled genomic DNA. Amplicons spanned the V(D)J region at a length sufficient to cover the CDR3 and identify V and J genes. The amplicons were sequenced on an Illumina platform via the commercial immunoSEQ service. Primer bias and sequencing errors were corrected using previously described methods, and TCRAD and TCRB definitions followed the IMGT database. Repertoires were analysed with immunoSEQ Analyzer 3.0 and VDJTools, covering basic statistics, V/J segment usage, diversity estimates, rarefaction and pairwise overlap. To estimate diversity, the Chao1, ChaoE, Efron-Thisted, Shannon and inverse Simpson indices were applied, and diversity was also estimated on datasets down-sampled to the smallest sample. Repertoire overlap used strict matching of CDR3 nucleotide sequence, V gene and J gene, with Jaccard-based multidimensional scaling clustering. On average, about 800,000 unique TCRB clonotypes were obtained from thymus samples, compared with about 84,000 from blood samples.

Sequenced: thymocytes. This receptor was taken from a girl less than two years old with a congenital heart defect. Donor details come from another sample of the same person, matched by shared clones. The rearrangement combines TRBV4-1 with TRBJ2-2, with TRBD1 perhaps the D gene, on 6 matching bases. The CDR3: CASSQERGGNTGELFF. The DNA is TGCGCCAGCAGCCAAGAGCGAGGGGGTAACACCGGGGAGCTGTTTTTT.